The rows below give T cell receptor beta chains drawn from one sample of a study of CD8 T cells in Susac syndrome. TCRdb analysed the immunoSEQ multiplex PCR reads with MiXCR anew, one entry per CDR3 protein. The data hold a few hundred thousand distinct CDR3 sequences, with approximately 85% observed a single time. The sample taken for sequencing was CD8+ T cells from PBMCs. Receptor source: a human donor with multiple sclerosis. Both conserved end residues are part of each CDR3. The D gene is left open where the match is weak. Some rows mark clone size as missing; the rest say once, few, many or name a class of expanded clone.

>.|TRBV11-2|TRBD2|TRBJ2-1
CASSWTSGRRSEQFF
TGTGCCAGCAGCTGGACTAGCGGGAGACGAAGTGAGCAGTTCTTC
>.|TRBV27|.|TRBJ1-2
CASMGQDIHPGDYGYTF
TGTGCCAGCATGGGTCAGGACATTCATCCGGGGGACTATGGCTACACCTTC
>.|TRBV5-1|.|TRBJ2-1
CASSLGTGSNEQFF
TGCGCCAGCAGCTTGGGAACAGGGTCCAATGAGCAGTTCTTC
>few|TRBV20-1|.|TRBJ2-7
CSARDLETYEQYF
TGCAGTGCTAGAGACCTGGAGACCTACGAGCAGTACTTC
>.|TRBV7-9|.|TRBJ1-4
CASSPPAAANEKLFF
TGTGCCAGCAGCCCGCCGGCGGCAGCTAATGAAAAACTGTTTTTT
>.|TRBV29-1|TRBD1|TRBJ2-7
CSVRQGDGYEQYF
TGCAGCGTTAGACAGGGGGATGGCTACGAGCAGTACTTC
>.|TRBV5-6|.|TRBJ2-7
CASSPADSYEQYF
TGTGCCAGCAGCCCCGCCGACAGCTACGAGCAGTACTTC
>.|TRBV23-1|.|TRBJ1-2
CASSQEFSGATYGYTF
TGCGCCAGCAGTCAGGAGTTTTCGGGGGCAACCTATGGCTACACCTTC
>.|TRBV9|TRBD2|TRBJ2-7
CASSGRGLAGSEQYF
TGTGCCAGCAGCGGCCGGGGACTAGCGGGAAGCGAGCAGTACTTC
>.|TRBV29-1|.|TRBJ2-7
CSVLERLGYEQYF
TGCAGCGTTCTCGAGCGATTAGGCTACGAGCAGTACTTC
>.|TRBV6-6|.|TRBJ2-7
CASSYAWNYEQYF
TGTGCCAGCAGTTACGCCTGGAACTACGAGCAGTACTTC
>.|TRBV20-1|.|TRBJ2-2
CSARDPGAGRNTGELFF
TGCAGTGCTAGAGATCCGGGGGCGGGCAGGAACACCGGGGAGCTGTTTTTT
>.|TRBV12-3/TRBV12-4|TRBD2|TRBJ2-1
CASSLAKLAGNVSEQFF
TGTGCCAGCAGTTTAGCTAAACTAGCGGGCAATGTTAGTGAGCAGTTCTTC
>once|TRBV9|.|TRBJ2-7
CASSGGWTPYEQYF
TGTGCCAGCAGCGGAGGTTGGACCCCCTACGAGCAGTACTTC
>.|TRBV2|TRBD2|TRBJ2-7
CASLGSPLAGAREQYF
TGTGCCAGCTTAGGATCTCCTCTAGCGGGAGCAAGAGAGCAGTACTTC
>.|TRBV28|.|TRBJ1-4
CASRGTNPNEKLFF
TGTGCCAGCAGGGGGACCAACCCAAATGAAAAACTGTTTTTT
>.|TRBV5-1|.|TRBJ1-4
CASSFERRNEKLFF
TGCGCCAGCAGCTTCGAACGGAGGAATGAAAAACTGTTTTTT
>.|TRBV7-8|.|TRBJ2-7
CASSLELTYEQYF
TGTGCCAGCAGCTTAGAACTCACCTACGAGCAGTACTTC
>.|TRBV7-6|TRBD2|TRBJ2-7
CASSPSSGLAGRNEQYF
TGTGCCAGCAGCCCTTCTTCGGGACTAGCGGGTAGGAACGAGCAGTACTTC
>.|TRBV28|TRBD2|TRBJ2-1
CASRAGTSVYLEQFF
TGTGCCAGCAGGGCCGGGACTAGCGTCTACCTTGAGCAGTTCTTC
>.|TRBV7-2|.|TRBJ2-1
CASSSDGMESSYNEQFF
TGTGCCAGCAGCTCCGATGGAATGGAGAGCTCCTACAATGAGCAGTTCTTC
>.|TRBV4-1|.|TRBJ2-7
CASRLSQGTGFEQYF
TGCGCCAGCAGACTGTCCCAGGGAACAGGGTTTGAGCAGTACTTC
>.|TRBV18|.|TRBJ2-5
CASSPPVGPETQYF
TGTGCCAGCTCACCACCTGTAGGGCCAGAGACCCAGTACTTC
>few|TRBV21-1|.|TRBJ2-7
CASSKERRQKYF
TGTGCCAGCAGCAAAGAAAGACGCCAGAAGTACTTC
>.|TRBV7-9|.|TRBJ2-7
CASSSDSGAYEQYF
TGTGCCAGCAGCTCAGACTCGGGAGCCTACGAGCAGTACTTC
>.|TRBV9|TRBD2|TRBJ2-2
CASSVGGLGKAGELFF
TGTGCCAGCAGCGTAGGGGGACTAGGGAAAGCCGGGGAGCTGTTTTTT
>.|TRBV12-5|.|TRBJ2-4
CASGFGAKNIQYF
TGTGCTAGTGGTTTCGGAGCCAAAAACATTCAGTACTTC
>.|TRBV27|TRBD1|TRBJ1-1
CASSLQGVNTEAFF
TGTGCCAGCAGCCTACAGGGGGTGAACACTGAAGCTTTCTTT
>.|TRBV18|.|TRBJ2-7
CASSPPRIRSGTLNPYEQYF
TGTGCCAGCTCCCCCCCCCGTATAAGGTCCGGGACTTTGAATCCGTACGAGCAGTACTTC